The T cell receptor (beta chain) described here comes from a study of PD-1 blockade in classical Hodgkin lymphoma. Findings of the study overall: Reports described newly diagnosed patients as having lower baseline TCR diversity than healthy donors.

The CDR3 consists of 13 residues. V shed 4 bases, J shed 5 bases, and the junction held 4 bases outside the gene matches. Germline CDR1 MNHEY, CDR2 SMNVEV (reference sequence). Using immunoSEQ multiplex PCR, the repertoire was profiled, and TCRdb retains in-frame clones only, with some absent. Of around 60,000 clones listed, roughly 92% are singletons. Note on this clone: Its specificity is unknown.

The time point: cycle 4 day 1 (C4D1), after more than five weeks of nivolumab. All trial patients relapsed after autologous stem cell transplantation. The rearrangement links TRBV27 to TRBJ2-5; TRBD2 aligns across 7 bases. The source of this sequence is a human donor with classical Hodgkin lymphoma. Sequencing was performed on peripheral blood mononuclear cells (PBMCs), taken before the fourth cycle of nivolumab. The CDR3 sequence is CASSSGRWETQYF. The CDR3 nucleotides read TGTGCCAGCAGTTCCGGGAGGTGGGAGACCCAGTACTTC.